These 21 T cell receptor beta chains came from one sample sequenced in a study of PD-1 blockade in classical Hodgkin lymphoma. Each patient experienced a relapse that followed autologous stem cell transplantation, and brentuximab vedotin exposure varied. Using immunoSEQ multiplex PCR, the repertoire was profiled, and TCRdb retains in-frame clones only, with some absent. The sample lists around 58,000 clones, 90% occurring once. Sample: peripheral blood mononuclear cells (PBMCs), taken at baseline. All receptors come from a human donor with classical Hodgkin lymphoma.

V and J are TRBV18 and TRBJ2-7; unclear D gene. This CDR3 has 14 amino acids. V lost 1 base and J lost 0, with 7 bases in between. Germline V CDR1 and CDR2: KGHSH, LQKENI. CDR3 region: CASSPQASSYEQYF. The CDR3 bases are TGTGCCAGCTCACCACAAGCGTCCTCCTACGAGCAGTACTTC.

The V gene is TRBV7-9, the J gene TRBJ2-1, with TRBD2 identical over 9 bases. Germline CDR1 SEHNR, CDR2 FQNEAQ (reference sequence). J lost 2 bases, V lost 3 bases, and 2 bases had no gene match. The CDR3 has 15 residues. In nucleotides, the CDR3 is TGTGCCAGCAGCTTTGGGACTAGCACCTACAATGAGCAGTTCTTC. Its protein product is CASSFGTSTYNEQFF.

This chain links TRBV2 with TRBJ2-7; 10 bases line up with TRBD1. This CDR3 region has 14 residues. CDR1 SNHLY and CDR2 FYNNEI come from the germline V gene. J lost 4 bases, V lost 6 bases, and 6 bases had no gene match. The CDR3 nucleotides are TGTGCCAGCAGGCCGGGACAGGGGTATTACGAGCAGTACTTC. Amino acid sequence: CASRPGQGYYEQYF.

V is TRBV28 and J is TRBJ2-5, with a possible D match to TRBD1 (5 bases). V lost 1 base and J lost 5, with 17 bases in between. The V gene's germline CDR1 is MDHEN and CDR2 SYDVKM. This CDR3 has 16 residues. CDR3 protein: CASSLFSGWGEETQYF. For the CDR3, the DNA is TGTGCCAGCAGTTTATTTTCAGGGTGGGGTGAGGAGACCCAGTACTTC.

The CDR3 protein is CASMDRVNNSPLHF. CDR3 DNA sequence: TGTGCCAGCATGGACAGGGTCAATAATTCACCCCTCCACTTT. The genes are TRBV2 and TRBJ1-6; 8 nucleotides agree with TRBD1. Germline values: CDR1 SNHLY, CDR2 FYNNEI. This CDR3 comprises 14 residues. V trimming: 7 bases; J trimming: 5 bases; junction bases outside the gene matches: 4.

This chain connects TRBV28 to TRBJ1-6; 9 bases map to TRBD1. V lost 4 bases and J lost 8; bases outside the gene matches: 3. CDR1 MDHEN and CDR2 SYDVKM come from the germline V gene. The CDR3 totals 14 residues. DNA of the CDR3: TGTGCCAGCAGTTGGGACAGGGAGGATTCACCCCTCCACTTT. Translation gives CASSWDREDSPLHF.

This sequence joins TRBV5-1 and TRBJ2-3; 8 nucleotides match TRBD2. CDR1 and CDR2 from the germline V gene are SGHRS and YFSETQ. There are 16 residues in the CDR3. The ends lost 1 base at V and 0 bases at J; junction bases unmatched: 4. CDR3 DNA sequence: TGCGCCAGCAGCTTGAACGGGGGGGCCAGCACAGATACGCAGTATTTT. Residues: CASSLNGGASTDTQYF.

The rearrangement joins TRBV7-9 to TRBJ2-3, with TRBD2 identical over 7 bases. Germline-derived CDR1 and CDR2 are SEHNR and FQNEAQ (reference sequence). The CDR3 loop spans 12 amino acids. Trimming at V came to 5 bases and at J to 11 bases, leaving 7 bases not matched to a gene. The CDR3 protein is CASSPGTTEQYF. The DNA for the CDR3 is TGTGCCAGCAGCCCCGGGACTACTGAGCAGTATTTT. Drawing the rest from reference TRBV7-9 and TRBJ2-3, the complete variable domain is DTGVSQNPRHKITKRGQNVTFRCDPISEHNRLYWYRQTLGQGPEFLTYFQNEAQLEKSRLLSDRFSAERPKGSFSTLEIQRTEQGDSAMYLCASSPGTTEQYFGPGTRLTVL.

This rearrangement joins TRBV19 to TRBJ2-4; D may be TRBD1 (5 bases). V gave up 2 bases and J gave up 13 bases, with 15 bases separating them. CDR3 size: 13 residues. CDR1 is LNHDA and CDR2 is SQIVND in the germline V gene (reference sequence). CDR3 in amino acids: CASSIRDSRVQYF. The CDR3 DNA reads TGTGCCAGTAGTATACGCGACTCCAGGGTGCAGTACTTC.

This chain joins TRBV7-9 and TRBJ1-2, with 11 bases that match TRBD1. Germline trimming cut 4 bases from V and 3 bases from J; bases unmatched to any gene: 1. The CDR3 runs to 14 residues. Germline values: CDR1 SEHNR, CDR2 FQNEAQ (reference sequence). This CDR3 is CASSSDRGHYGYTF. In DNA, the CDR3 is TGTGCCAGCAGCTCGGACAGGGGGCACTATGGCTACACCTTC.

The CDR3: CASSPSGGAPDTQYF. CDR3 DNA sequence: TGTGCCAGCAGCCCAAGCGGGGGGGCTCCAGATACGCAGTATTTT. The chain links TRBV13 to TRBJ2-3; 10 nucleotides agree with TRBD2. CDR3 size: 15 residues. The junction had 6 bases not matched to a gene; V was cut back by 5 bases and J by 4 bases. Germline-derived CDR1 and CDR2 are PRHDT and FYEKMQ (reference sequence).

The chain couples TRBV27 to TRBJ2-1, with a possible D match to TRBD2 (6 bases). The germline V gene encodes CDR1 MNHEY and CDR2 SMNVEV (reference sequence). The CDR3 has 12 residues. Trimming cost V 5 bases and J 9 bases, with 11 bases left between them. The CDR3 bases are TGTGCCAGCAGTATCGGGGGTGGTGAGCAGTTCTTC. Translated, it gives CASSIGGGEQFF.

The genes are TRBV4-1 and TRBJ2-2, with TRBD1 identical over 8 bases. CDR1 is MGHRA, CDR2 YSYEKL, per germline. CDR3 length: 16 amino acids. V shed 8 bases, J shed 1 base, and the junction held 9 bases outside the gene matches. The CDR3 region is CASSAPDRGNTGELFF. The CDR3, as DNA: TGCGCCAGCTCAGCCCCAGACAGGGGGAACACCGGGGAGCTGTTTTTT.

The chain has TRBV5-6 and TRBJ2-2; TRBD2 agrees at 8 bases. V was clipped by 2 bases and J by 0 bases; unmatched bases: 6. This CDR3 is 17 amino acids long. Germline V lookup: CDR1 SGHDT, CDR2 YYEEEE. CDR3 sequence reads: CASSFSGRGANTGELFF. DNA of the CDR3: TGTGCCAGCAGCTTTTCCGGGCGGGGGGCGAACACCGGGGAGCTGTTTTTT. Together with reference TRBV5-6 and TRBJ2-2, the CDR3 gives the full variable domain: DAGVTQSPTHLIKTRGQQVTLRCSPKSGHDTVSWYQQALGQGPQFIFQYYEEEERQRGNFPDRFSGHQFPNYSSELNVNALLLGDSALYLCASSFSGRGANTGELFFGEGSRLTVL.

V is TRBV27 and J is TRBJ2-7; 9 bases align to TRBD1. This CDR3 has 13 amino acids. Trimming at V came to 6 bases and at J to 1 base, leaving 1 base not matched to a gene. Germline CDR1 and CDR2: MNHEY and SMNVEV (reference sequence). The CDR3 loop is CASRGTGSYEQYF. CDR3 in DNA: TGTGCCAGCAGAGGGACAGGGTCCTACGAGCAGTACTTC.

The V and J genes are TRBV27 and TRBJ2-1; TRBD2 agrees at 10 bases. The V gene's germline CDR1 is MNHEY and CDR2 SMNVEV (reference sequence). V trimming: 5 bases; J trimming: 8 bases; junction bases outside the gene matches: 12. This CDR3 spans 16 amino acids. The CDR3 here is CASSPLTSGLVDEQFF. The CDR3 DNA is TGTGCCAGCAGTCCCCTGACTAGCGGGTTAGTTGATGAGCAGTTCTTC.

This clone was seen just once. At one end, the junction sequence differs from germline, possibly due to a read error. The V gene is TRBV7-7, the J gene TRBJ2-1, with TRBD2 as a possible D gene (5 bases). The CDR3 is 13 residues long. Germline V lookup: CDR1 SSHAT, CDR2 FNYEAQ (reference sequence). CDR3 in DNA: TGTGCTAGCAGCTTAGCGCCAGAAGGTCACCAGTTCTTC. It encodes CASSLAPEGHQFF. Full variable domain (rest looked up from reference TRBV7-7 and TRBJ2-1): GAGVSQSPRYKVTKRGQDVTLRCDPISSHATLYWYQQALGQGPEFLTYFNYEAQPDKSGLPSDRFSAERPEGSISTLTIQRTEQRDSAMYRCASSLAPEGHQFFGPGTRLTVL.

The CDR3 nucleotides read TGTGCCAGCAGCCGGGGACTAGCGGGAGTAGGGGAGCTGTTTTTT. It encodes CASSRGLAGVGELFF. The V gene is TRBV9, the J gene TRBJ2-2, with 14 nucleotides matching TRBD2. V dropped 4 bases and J dropped 8; count of bases not matched to a gene: 4. The CDR3 contains 15 residues. Germline-derived CDR1 and CDR2 are SGDLS and YYNGEE.

The chain carries TRBV10-3 and TRBJ2-2; D perhaps matches TRBD2 (5 bases). The CDR3 length is 19 residues. Trimming pared 4 bases from V and 4 bases from J, leaving 25 bases between. From germline, CDR1 is ENHRY and CDR2 SYGVKD. CDR3 sequence: CAISAEAAVSLASTGELFF. In DNA, the CDR3 is TGTGCCATCAGTGCGGAGGCAGCGGTCTCACTTGCGAGCACCGGGGAGCTGTTTTTT.

The chain uses TRBV6-1 and TRBJ2-7; D unclear. Germline V gene data show CDR1 as MNHNS and CDR2 as SASEGT. V was pared by 2 bases and J by 5 bases, with 16 bases between. The CDR3 covers 15 residues. The CDR3 loop is CASSELVGRTNEQYF. In DNA form, the CDR3 reads TGTGCCAGCAGTGAATTGGTAGGCAGGACCAACGAGCAGTACTTC.

With respect to this clone: This same CDR3 is encoded by further DNA sequences in the sample. The chain has TRBV6-1 and TRBJ1-5, with D perhaps matching TRBD1 (5 bases). V shed 1 base and J shed 4 bases, with 8 bases lying between them. Germline-derived CDR1 and CDR2 are MNHNS and SASEGT. The CDR3 loop spans 14 amino acids. Here the CDR3 reads CASSEVGGNQPQHF. Written as DNA, the CDR3 is TGTGCCAGCAGTGAAGTGGGGGGGAATCAGCCCCAGCATTTT.